A single T cell receptor (beta chain) is shown here with its context. This CDR3 is 12 amino acids long. V lost 8 bases, J lost 4 bases, and 10 bases lay in between. The V gene's germline CDR1 is SGHVS and CDR2 FQNEAQ. Clones were sequenced by immunoSEQ multiplex PCR, and TCRdb holds only the in-frame ones, with some missing. The sample includes around 50,000 clones, 79% seen only once; the top ten take roughly a sixth. The data originate from a study of T cells in tumors after PD-1 blockade. As for the study in general: Daily vismodegib 150 mg continued in a subset of anti-PD-1-treated patients.

Input was roughly 616 ng to 6,500 ng of genomic DNA from tumor or blood. Specimen: PBMCs, collected before anti-PD-1 treatment. The V gene is TRBV7-8, the J gene TRBJ2-3, with unresolved D. The TCR comes from a human donor with basal cell carcinoma. CDR3: CASGIVADTQYF. CDR3 coding DNA: TGTGCCAGCGGGATAGTGGCAGATACGCAGTATTTT.